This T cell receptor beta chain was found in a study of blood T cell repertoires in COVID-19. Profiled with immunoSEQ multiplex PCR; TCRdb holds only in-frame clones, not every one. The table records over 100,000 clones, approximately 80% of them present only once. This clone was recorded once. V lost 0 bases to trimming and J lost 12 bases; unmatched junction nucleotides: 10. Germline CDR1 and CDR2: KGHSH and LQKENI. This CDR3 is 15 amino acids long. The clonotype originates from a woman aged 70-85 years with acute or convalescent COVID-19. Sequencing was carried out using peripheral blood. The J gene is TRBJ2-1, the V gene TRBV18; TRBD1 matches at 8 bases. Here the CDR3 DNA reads TGTGCCAGCTCACCACCCCAGGGGGCGCAAGCGAGGCAGTTCTTC. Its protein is CASSPPQGAQARQFF.